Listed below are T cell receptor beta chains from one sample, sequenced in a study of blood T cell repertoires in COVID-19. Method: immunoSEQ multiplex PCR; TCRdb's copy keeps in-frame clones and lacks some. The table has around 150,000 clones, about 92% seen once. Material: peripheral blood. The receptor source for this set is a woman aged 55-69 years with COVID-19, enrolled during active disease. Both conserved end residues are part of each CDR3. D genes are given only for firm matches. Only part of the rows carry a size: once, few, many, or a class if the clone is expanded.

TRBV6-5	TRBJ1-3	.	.	TGTGCCAGCAGTTACGGGTTTGGGCTGGAAAGCACCATATATTTT	CASSYGFGLESTIYF
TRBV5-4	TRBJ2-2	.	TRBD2	TGTGCCAGCAGCTTAAGACTAGCTACAAACACCGGGGAGCTGTTTTTT	CASSLRLATNTGELFF
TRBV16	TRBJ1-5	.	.	TGTGCCAGCAGCCAATCAACAGGGATGCATCAGCCCCAGCATTTT	CASSQSTGMHQPQHF
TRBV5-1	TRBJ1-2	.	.	TGCGCCAGCAGCTTAGGCGAAGGAGGGCAGGGCCTCAGGAGCTATGGCTACACCTTC	CASSLGEGGQGLRSYGYTF
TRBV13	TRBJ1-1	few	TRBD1	TGTGCCAGCAGCTTGGCAGGGGGCGCAGATCTGAACACTGAAGCTTTCTTT	CASSLAGGADLNTEAFF
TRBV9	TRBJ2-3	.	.	TGTGCCAGCAGCGTGACAGACCTCGCCACAGATACGCAGTATTTT	CASSVTDLATDTQYF
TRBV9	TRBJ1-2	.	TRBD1	TGTGCCAGCAGGCGACAGGGGTACAACTATGGCTACACCTTC	CASRRQGYNYGYTF
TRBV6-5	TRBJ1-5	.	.	TGTGCCAGCAGCCACAAAGGGGATCAGCCCCAGCATTTT	CASSHKGDQPQHF
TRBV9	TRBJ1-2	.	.	TGTGCCAGCAGCCCTGACCACGTCGACACTAACTATGGCTACACCTTC	CASSPDHVDTNYGYTF
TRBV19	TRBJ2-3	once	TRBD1	TGTGCCAGTAGCCCGTCGACAGGGACAGATACGCAGTATTTT	CASSPSTGTDTQYF
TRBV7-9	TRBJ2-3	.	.	TGTGCCAGCAGCTTAGACCAAAGACAGGACGGAGGCACAGATACGCAGTATTTT	CASSLDQRQDGGTDTQYF
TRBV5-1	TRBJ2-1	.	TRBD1	TGCGCCAGCAGCCCCCGGAGCGGACAGGGTCTCACCTACAATGAGCAGTTCTTC	CASSPRSGQGLTYNEQFF
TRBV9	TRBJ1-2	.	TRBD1	TGTGCCAGCAGCGTAAGGGATGGGACAGGGGGCTACTATGGCTACACCTTC	CASSVRDGTGGYYGYTF
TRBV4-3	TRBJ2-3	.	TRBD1	TGCGCCAGCAGCCAAGCGGACAGGGCGGCAGATACGCAGTATTTT	CASSQADRAADTQYF
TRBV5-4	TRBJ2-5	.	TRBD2	TGTGCCAGCAGCTTCAAGCGGGGGGGCGTCCCCGGGCAAGAGACCCAGTACTTC	CASSFKRGGVPGQETQYF
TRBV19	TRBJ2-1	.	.	TGTGCCAGTAGTATAGATCACAGTGCCTCCTACAATGAGCAGTTCTTC	CASSIDHSASYNEQFF
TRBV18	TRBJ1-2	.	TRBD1	TGTGCCAGCTCACCTAACTTCGTGACAGGGGATGGCTACACCTTC	CASSPNFVTGDGYTF
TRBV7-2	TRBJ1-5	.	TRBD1	TGTGCCAGCAGCTCGACAGGGGTTCAGCCCCAGCATTTT	CASSSTGVQPQHF
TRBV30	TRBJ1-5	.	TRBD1	TGTGCCTGGGGACAGGGGTTCAATCAGCCCCAGCATTTT	CAWGQGFNQPQHF
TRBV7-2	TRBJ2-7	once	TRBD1	TGTGCCAGCAGCTTCTTACCGGACAGGGGGTACGAGCAGTACTTC	CASSFLPDRGYEQYF
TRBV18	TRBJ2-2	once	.	TGTGCCAGCTCACCACCCTCGCGAGGCGGGGAGCTGTTTTTT	CASSPPSRGGELFF
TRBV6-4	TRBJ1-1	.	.	TGTGCCAGCAGTGAAAGAGGTAACACTGAAGCTTTCTTT	CASSERGNTEAFF
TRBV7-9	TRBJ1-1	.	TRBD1	TGTGCCAGCAGAATCCAGACAGGGGACACTGAAGCTTTCTTT	CASRIQTGDTEAFF
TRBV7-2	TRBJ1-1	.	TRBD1	TGTGCCAGCACGCGAGACAGGGGCCGTTCTGAAGCTTTCTTT	CASTRDRGRSEAFF